This T cell receptor beta chain comes out of a study of regulatory T cells in long-lasting Graves disease. V was clipped by 6 bases and J by 0 bases, with 12 bases between them. The CDR3 sequence is 15 residues long. Germline V gene sequence: CDR1 SNHLY, CDR2 FYNNEI. Time point reported: newly diagnosed GD, antithyroid drugs for less than 3 months. Generation of the TCR library employed RNA extracted from PBMCs. HTBI primers from iRepertoire and Arm-PCR of CDR3 regions yielded the TCR beta libraries. TCRdb redid the calling of the multiplex PCR reads with MiXCR, one entry per CDR3 protein. The table shows under 250,000 distinct CDR3 sequences, with 15% to 20% occurring only once. This clonotype was observed a handful of times. This sample also belongs to another study, concerning T cells in Graves' hyperthyroidism and ophthalmopathy.

The specimen was peripheral blood mononuclear cells (PBMCs), collected at new diagnosis, from a patient treated with antithyroid drugs. The rearrangement uses TRBV2 and TRBJ1-5; D ambiguous. This clonotype was obtained from a woman in her twenties or thirties with Graves disease. Written as DNA, the CDR3 is TGTGCCAGCAGAGGCGTCAGTCTTAGCAATCAGCCCCAGCATTTT. It encodes CASRGVSLSNQPQHF.